The rows below give T cell receptor beta chains drawn from one sample of a study of T-cell reconstitution after alpha-beta-depleted transplantation in children. TCRdb fed the PCR reads into MiXCR, producing one record per CDR3 protein. This table has about 210,000 distinct CDR3 sequences, roughly 15% appearing once. Here the sequenced sample was PBMCs, mostly from graft donor cells, taken 360 days after TCRalphabeta/CD19-depleted stem cell transplant. These receptor sequences come from a male patient under 10 years old who had a stem cell transplant for acute lymphoblastic leukemia, so the T cells may come from the graft donor. The CDR3 runs from the conserved cysteine through the conserved F or W. The order of the fields is J gene, V gene, CDR3 protein.

j_gene: TRBJ2-3; v_gene: TRBV12-3/TRBV12-4; CDR3aa: CASSLRLRADTQYF
j_gene: TRBJ1-1; v_gene: TRBV10-3; CDR3aa: CAISESQGMNTEAFF
j_gene: TRBJ2-1; v_gene: TRBV5-1; CDR3aa: CASSFSSGGSYNEQFF
j_gene: TRBJ2-2; v_gene: TRBV10-1; CDR3aa: CASIESLNTGELFF
j_gene: TRBJ1-4; v_gene: TRBV4-3; CDR3aa: CASSQDGRQGNEKLFF
j_gene: TRBJ2-7; v_gene: TRBV12-3/TRBV12-4; CDR3aa: CASSLPLGEQYF
j_gene: TRBJ2-1; v_gene: TRBV25-1; CDR3aa: CASSPTTLLNYNEQFF
j_gene: TRBJ1-4; v_gene: TRBV4-3; CDR3aa: CASSQDPGPSEDEKLFF
j_gene: TRBJ2-1; v_gene: TRBV3-1; CDR3aa: CASSKGVARSYNEQFF
j_gene: TRBJ2-5; v_gene: TRBV12-3/TRBV12-4; CDR3aa: CASSLDRDETQYF
j_gene: TRBJ2-3; v_gene: TRBV7-2; CDR3aa: CASSLGGLELGTQYF
j_gene: TRBJ1-3; v_gene: TRBV19; CDR3aa: CASTQISGNTIYF
j_gene: TRBJ1-5; v_gene: TRBV5-1; CDR3aa: CASSLGPGPGNQPQHF
j_gene: TRBJ2-1; v_gene: TRBV7-8; CDR3aa: CASSSNSGSPYNEQFF
j_gene: TRBJ2-1; v_gene: TRBV4-2; CDR3aa: CASTTKVSSGSSYNEQFF
j_gene: TRBJ1-4; v_gene: TRBV7-9; CDR3aa: CASSFEGGREKLFF
j_gene: TRBJ2-2; v_gene: TRBV29-1; CDR3aa: CSVRTGENTGELFF
j_gene: TRBJ1-5; v_gene: TRBV5-1; CDR3aa: CASSLGPDQPQHF
j_gene: TRBJ2-7; v_gene: TRBV20-1; CDR3aa: CSARDPTSHLTYEQYF
j_gene: TRBJ2-2; v_gene: TRBV7-8; CDR3aa: CASSFGRVVNTGELFF
j_gene: TRBJ2-1; v_gene: TRBV12-3/TRBV12-4; CDR3aa: CASSFVPLSGRSYNEQFF
j_gene: TRBJ2-1; v_gene: TRBV5-5; CDR3aa: CASSLGGAREQFF
j_gene: TRBJ2-7; v_gene: TRBV4-2; CDR3aa: CASSPVYPCEQYF
j_gene: TRBJ2-3; v_gene: TRBV7-2; CDR3aa: CASPGLADTDTQYF
j_gene: TRBJ2-7; v_gene: TRBV7-6; CDR3aa: CASSLFSDGPYEQYF
j_gene: TRBJ2-7; v_gene: TRBV10-3; CDR3aa: CAISARDRGSNEQYF
j_gene: TRBJ2-2; v_gene: TRBV5-1; CDR3aa: CASSLAATNTGELFF
j_gene: TRBJ2-3; v_gene: TRBV2; CDR3aa: CASSAHRDRVTDTQYF
j_gene: TRBJ2-2; v_gene: TRBV20-1; CDR3aa: CSALVPVSGELFF
j_gene: TRBJ2-5; v_gene: TRBV7-7; CDR3aa: CASSLGPRGQETQYF
j_gene: TRBJ1-1; v_gene: TRBV10-3; CDR3aa: CAVDSRLRGGAFF
j_gene: TRBJ2-7; v_gene: TRBV12-3/TRBV12-4; CDR3aa: CASSPSGIYEQYF
j_gene: TRBJ2-1; v_gene: TRBV7-2; CDR3aa: CASSLTPLEQFF
j_gene: TRBJ1-4; v_gene: TRBV7-9; CDR3aa: CASSVSATNEKLFF
j_gene: TRBJ2-7; v_gene: TRBV7-2; CDR3aa: CASRVAGSYEQYF
j_gene: TRBJ2-7; v_gene: TRBV4-1; CDR3aa: CASSDPSLTGLSYEQYF
j_gene: TRBJ2-2; v_gene: TRBV11-2; CDR3aa: CASSKSRTGELFF
j_gene: TRBJ1-3; v_gene: TRBV3-1; CDR3aa: CASSQGGTVASGNTIYF
j_gene: TRBJ2-7; v_gene: TRBV7-6; CDR3aa: CASSLAGTGPYEQYF
j_gene: TRBJ2-5; v_gene: TRBV12-3/TRBV12-4; CDR3aa: CASSLGAEKMYF
j_gene: TRBJ2-5; v_gene: TRBV6-1; CDR3aa: CASNTDRYQETQYF
j_gene: TRBJ2-3; v_gene: TRBV28; CDR3aa: CASSFHNWDRSTDTQYF
j_gene: TRBJ2-1; v_gene: TRBV7-2; CDR3aa: CASSLALSGFYNEQFF
j_gene: TRBJ2-1; v_gene: TRBV20-1; CDR3aa: CSARDGGAGGSYNEQFF
j_gene: TRBJ2-2; v_gene: TRBV7-8; CDR3aa: CASSRDNVNTGELFF
j_gene: TRBJ2-5; v_gene: TRBV4-1; CDR3aa: CASSPPGLAGKQETQYF
j_gene: TRBJ2-2; v_gene: TRBV29-1; CDR3aa: CSASTVAANTGELFF
j_gene: TRBJ2-2; v_gene: TRBV2; CDR3aa: CASNRRGHVSELFF
j_gene: TRBJ2-1; v_gene: TRBV6-6; CDR3aa: CASNFDEQFF
j_gene: TRBJ2-1; v_gene: TRBV4-3; CDR3aa: CASSLLAAGANNEQFF
j_gene: TRBJ2-1; v_gene: TRBV12-3/TRBV12-4; CDR3aa: CASSPGLASYNEQFF
j_gene: TRBJ2-1; v_gene: TRBV27; CDR3aa: CASSSRLPNEQFF
j_gene: TRBJ1-1; v_gene: TRBV2; CDR3aa: CASRIFGSTEAFF
j_gene: TRBJ2-3; v_gene: TRBV29-1; CDR3aa: CSVVGGRSDTQYF
j_gene: TRBJ2-1; v_gene: TRBV12-3/TRBV12-4; CDR3aa: CASSFDPLVGEQFF